The T cell receptor (beta chain) under discussion was sequenced for a study of beta chain features in type 1 diabetes (dated by TCRdb to 2016 to 2019). Notes on the research overall: Mean age, gender distribution, total cell number and subset yield did not differ between patients and healthy donors. A total of roughly 99 million sorted cells were examined across all samples, and the number of cells per subset was strongly correlated with RNA yield. In the study, TCRB repertoires of sorted circulating CD4+ T cell subsets from recently diagnosed type 1 diabetes patients were compared with those of matched healthy donors. Naive and central memory subsets were obtained from all 30 or so donors, but regulatory and stem cell-like memory subsets were isolated from only 8 patients and about 8 healthy donors. The study at large found these results: The naive, central memory and regulatory TCRB repertoires appeared to resemble one another more closely among patients than among healthy donors. Sequencing cDNA rather than genomic DNA could over-represent highly expressing activated cells, although activation and CD3 levels did not differ between groups. At VDJ recombination sites, patients with type 1 diabetes made fewer insertions and deleted more nucleotides, a pattern implying thymic rearrangement abnormalities. Type 1 diabetes patients showed a moderate but significant shortening of TCRB CDR3 length in all four CD4+ subsets. Shorter templates might have been favored by PCR, but patient and control samples were amplified and corrected together, so both groups would have been affected equally by any skew. Only small numbers of individuals were included in the HLA sub-analyses, which left unresolved whether HLA type had any influence on TCRB rearrangement.

With respect to this clone: Which antigen it targets is not known. No base quality information exists; no much larger clone differs at one position.

After removal of 6 bases from V and 4 bases from J, the junction retains 6 bases not matched to a gene. From a lookup of the germline V gene, CDR1 and CDR2 are MNHEY and SVGAGI. The CDR3 holds 15 amino acids from the cysteine to the phenylalanine. The kept DNA is CDR3 alone, 45 bases in frame from the first base. Each donor gave one peripheral blood draw, approximately 110 mL on average, collected into heparinised tubes. Using a panel that included CD45RO, CCR7, CD25, CD127, CD95 and CD27, naive, central memory, regulatory and stem cell-like memory CD4+ T cells were sorted on a BD FACSAria II. Purity was above 98% for every sorted population. PBMCs were separated immediately by Lymphoprep density gradient centrifugation and were stained directly, without being cultured. So that batch effects would be minimized, each experiment stained and sorted samples in pairs, pairing one healthy donor with one patient.

The High Capacity cDNA Reverse Transcription Kit was used to reverse transcribe all of the isolated RNA, meaning that expressed TCRB transcripts were what got sequenced. Deep immunoSEQ sequencing was performed on naive, central memory and regulatory T cell samples, with an average of approximately 4 million total reads per sample. Sorted cells were lysed in RLT buffer and RNA was extracted with DNase-treated RNeasy Micro or Mini kits, depending on cell number. Each cell subset was processed separately to prevent cross-contamination, with patient and healthy donor samples processed together. Using the immunoSEQ multiplex PCR, TCRB sequences were amplified from cDNA into 87-bp fragments spanning the CDR3 region. Sequencing of the amplicons was done on the Illumina HiSeq platform. Regarding the original processing steps: PCR bias was computationally corrected using synthetic template baselines, reads within Hamming distance 2 were collapsed, and singletons that could not be merged were discarded. Reads were aligned to IMGT to assign V, D and J genes, CDR3 length, and insertions or deletions at six rearrangement sites. Within each subset, clonotype counts were normalized to sorted cell number, and only after that were true diversity and Gini coefficients computed with the tcR R package. The overlap coefficient, calculated on TCRB nucleotide sequences, was used to quantify repertoire sharing. Out-of-frame TCRB sequences from naive cells were analyzed to stand in for the pre-selection repertoire. This is the immuneACCESS table as TCRdb keeps it, with only in-frame sequences that have V and J called. A part of the clones is gone; compared with another copy, unresolved V genes explain less than half, and the rest is unexplained. V and J calls and clone size are those listed in that table; D and trimming were worked out from the DNA. The sample data list under 350,000 clones, and less than 30% of these were observed just once. The ten largest clones represent 0.012% of the sample.

Rearrangement joined TRBV6-5 to TRBJ2-7; TRBD2 agrees with 13 junctional bases. The clonotype comes from a woman aged 30 to 39 with type 1 diabetes. Sequencing was done on a sample of naive CD4+ T cells from blood. This specimen's cell subset or site label, interpreted: true naive CD4+ T cells. The CDR3: CASSPSTSGRYEQYF. The DNA sequence follows: TGTGCCAGCAGCCCATCGACTAGCGGGAGGTACGAGCAGTACTTC.